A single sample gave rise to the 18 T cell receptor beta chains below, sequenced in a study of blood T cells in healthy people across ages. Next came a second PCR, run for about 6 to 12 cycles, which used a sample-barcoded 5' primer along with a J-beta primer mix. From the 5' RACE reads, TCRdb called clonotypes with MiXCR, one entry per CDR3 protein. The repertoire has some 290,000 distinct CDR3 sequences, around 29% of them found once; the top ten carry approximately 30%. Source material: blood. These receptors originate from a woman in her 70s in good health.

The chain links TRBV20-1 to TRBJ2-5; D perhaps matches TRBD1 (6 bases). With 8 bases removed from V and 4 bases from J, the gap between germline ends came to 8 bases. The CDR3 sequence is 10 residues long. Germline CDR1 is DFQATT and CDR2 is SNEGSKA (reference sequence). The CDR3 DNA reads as TGCAGTACAGGGCGAGAGACCCAGTACTTC. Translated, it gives CSTGRETQYF.

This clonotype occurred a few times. CDR3 sequence (DNA): TGCAGTGCTAGAGATGCAGGTATCTCCTACGAGCAGTACTTC. Translated: CSARDAGISYEQYF. The J gene is TRBJ2-7, the V gene TRBV20-1; D unclear. The germline V and J ends were trimmed by 0 bases and 0 bases, with 9 bases remaining between them. The CDR3 runs 14 residues. Per the germline V gene, CDR1 is DFQATT and CDR2 is SNEGSKA (reference sequence).

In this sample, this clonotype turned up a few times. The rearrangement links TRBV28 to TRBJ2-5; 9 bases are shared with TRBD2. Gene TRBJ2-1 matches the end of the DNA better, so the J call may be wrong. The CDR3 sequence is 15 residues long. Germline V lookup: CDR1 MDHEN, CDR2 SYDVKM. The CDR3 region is CASRASGTQGYEQFF. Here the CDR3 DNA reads TGTGCCAGCAGAGCTAGCGGGACACAAGGATATGAGCAGTTCTTC.

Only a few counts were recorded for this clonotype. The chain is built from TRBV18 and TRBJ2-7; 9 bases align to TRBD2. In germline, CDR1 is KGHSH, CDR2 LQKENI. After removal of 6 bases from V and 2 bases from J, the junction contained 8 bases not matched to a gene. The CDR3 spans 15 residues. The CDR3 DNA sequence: TGTGCCAGCTCCCTTGAAGCGGGAGGACCCTACGAGCAGTACTTC. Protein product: CASSLEAGGPYEQYF. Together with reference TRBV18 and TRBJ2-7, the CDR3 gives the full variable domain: NAGVMQNPRHLVRRRGQEARLRCSPMKGHSHVYWYRQLPEEGLKFMVYLQKENIIDESGMPKERFSAEFPKEGPSILRIQQVVRGDSAAYFCASSLEAGGPYEQYFGPGTRLTVT.

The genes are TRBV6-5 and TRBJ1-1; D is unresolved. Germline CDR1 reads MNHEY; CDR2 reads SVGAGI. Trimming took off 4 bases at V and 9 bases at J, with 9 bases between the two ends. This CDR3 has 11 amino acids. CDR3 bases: TGTGCCAGCAGTTCCGGACCCAAAGCTTTCTTT. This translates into CASSSGPKAFF.

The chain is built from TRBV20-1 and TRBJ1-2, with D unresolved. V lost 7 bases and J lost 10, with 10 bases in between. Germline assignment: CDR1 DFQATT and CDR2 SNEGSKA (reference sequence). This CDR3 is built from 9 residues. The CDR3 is CSVQEDYTF. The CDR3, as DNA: TGCAGTGTCCAGGAGGACTACACCTTC.

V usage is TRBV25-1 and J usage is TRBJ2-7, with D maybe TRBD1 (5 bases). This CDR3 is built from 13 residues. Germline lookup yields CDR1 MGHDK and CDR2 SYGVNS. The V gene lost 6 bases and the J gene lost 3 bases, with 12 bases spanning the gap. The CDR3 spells CASSQSGNYEQYF. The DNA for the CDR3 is TGTGCCAGCAGCCAGTCAGGGAACTACGAGCAGTACTTC.

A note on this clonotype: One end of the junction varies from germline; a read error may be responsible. The CDR3 here is CASSPGQNSSQPQHF. As DNA, the CDR3 is TGTGCCAGCTCCCCGGGGCAGAATAGCAGTCAGCCCCAGCATTTT. The chain uses TRBV18 and TRBJ1-5; perhaps TRBD1 as D (5 bases). Germline assignment: CDR1 KGHSH and CDR2 LQKENI. CDR3 size: 15 residues. Based on the CDR3 plus reference TRBV18 and TRBJ1-5, the full variable domain is NAGVMQNPRHLVRRRGQEARLRCSPMKGHSHVYWYRQLPEEGLKFMVYLQKENIIDESGMPKERFSAEFPKEGPSILRIQQVVRGDSAAYFCASSPGQNSSQPQHFGDGTRLSIL.

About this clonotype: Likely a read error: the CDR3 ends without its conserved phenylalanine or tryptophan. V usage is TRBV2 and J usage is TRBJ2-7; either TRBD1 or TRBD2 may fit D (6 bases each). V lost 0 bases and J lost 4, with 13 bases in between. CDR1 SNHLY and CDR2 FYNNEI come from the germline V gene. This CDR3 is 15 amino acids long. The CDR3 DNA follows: TGTGCCAGCAGTGAAGCGCTAACAGGGACTTACGAGCAGTACCTC. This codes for CASSEALTGTYEQYL.

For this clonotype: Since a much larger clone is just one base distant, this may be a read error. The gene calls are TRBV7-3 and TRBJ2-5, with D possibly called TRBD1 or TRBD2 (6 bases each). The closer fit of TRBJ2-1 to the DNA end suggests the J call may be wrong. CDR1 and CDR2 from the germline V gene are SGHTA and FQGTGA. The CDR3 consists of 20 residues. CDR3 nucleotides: TGTGCCAGCAGCTTAACTTTTTGGGAAGGGGACGGAGGGGGACGGAATGAGCAGTTCTTC. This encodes CASSLTFWEGDGGGRNEQFF.

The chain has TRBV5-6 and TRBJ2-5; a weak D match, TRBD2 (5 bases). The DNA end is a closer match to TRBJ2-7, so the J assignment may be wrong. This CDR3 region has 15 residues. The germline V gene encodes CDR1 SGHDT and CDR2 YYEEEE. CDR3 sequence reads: CASSLSSVNSYEQYF. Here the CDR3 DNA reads TGTGCCAGCAGCTTGAGTAGCGTAAACTCCTACGAGCAGTACTTC.

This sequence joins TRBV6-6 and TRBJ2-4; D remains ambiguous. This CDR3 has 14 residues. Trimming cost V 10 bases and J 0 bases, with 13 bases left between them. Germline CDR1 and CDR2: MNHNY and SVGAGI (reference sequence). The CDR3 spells CATGGVEAKNIQYF. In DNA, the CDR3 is TGTGCCACTGGTGGGGTCGAAGCCAAAAACATTCAGTACTTC.

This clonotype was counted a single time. The CDR3 coding sequence is TGTGCCAGCAGCGTCCGGGAGGGATCTTATGGCTACACCTTC. It is translated as CASSVREGSYGYTF. The chain is built from TRBV9 and TRBJ1-2; no clear D. The V gene lost 2 bases and the J gene lost 5 bases, with 13 bases spanning the gap. The germline CDR1 and CDR2 sequences are SGDLS and YYNGEE. This CDR3 is 14 amino acids long.

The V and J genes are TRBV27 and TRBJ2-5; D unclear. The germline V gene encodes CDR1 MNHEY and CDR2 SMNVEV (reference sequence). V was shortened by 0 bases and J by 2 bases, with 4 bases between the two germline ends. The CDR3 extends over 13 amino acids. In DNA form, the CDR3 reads TGTGCCAGCAGTTTATCCACTCAAGAGACCCAGTACTTC. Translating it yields CASSLSTQETQYF.

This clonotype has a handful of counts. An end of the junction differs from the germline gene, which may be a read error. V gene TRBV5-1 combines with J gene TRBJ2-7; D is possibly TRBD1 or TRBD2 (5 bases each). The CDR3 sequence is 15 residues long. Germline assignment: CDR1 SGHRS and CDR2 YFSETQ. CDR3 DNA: TGCGCCAGCAGCTTAGAGGGGCTAGATTTCGACGAGCAGTGCTTC. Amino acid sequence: CASSLEGLDFDEQCF.

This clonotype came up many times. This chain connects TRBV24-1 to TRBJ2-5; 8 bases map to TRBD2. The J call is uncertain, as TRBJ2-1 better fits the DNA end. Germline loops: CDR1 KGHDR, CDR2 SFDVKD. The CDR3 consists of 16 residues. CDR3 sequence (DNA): TGTGCCACCAGTGATCCACGACTAGCGACTAACAATGAGCAGTTCTTC. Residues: CATSDPRLATNNEQFF.

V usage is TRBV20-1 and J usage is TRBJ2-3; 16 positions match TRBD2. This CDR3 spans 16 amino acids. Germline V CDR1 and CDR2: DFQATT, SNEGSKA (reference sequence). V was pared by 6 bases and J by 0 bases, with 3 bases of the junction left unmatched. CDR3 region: CSAGTSGRVSTDTQYF. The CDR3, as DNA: TGCAGTGCCGGGACTAGCGGGAGGGTTAGCACAGATACGCAGTATTTT.

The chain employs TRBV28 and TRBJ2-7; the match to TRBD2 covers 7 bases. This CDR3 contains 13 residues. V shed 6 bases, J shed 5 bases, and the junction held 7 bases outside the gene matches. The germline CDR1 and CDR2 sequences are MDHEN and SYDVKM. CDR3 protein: CASRLGGVNEQYF. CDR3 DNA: TGTGCCAGCAGGTTGGGAGGGGTAAACGAGCAGTACTTC.